This section outlines one TCR beta chain sequence together with its context. The CDR3 is 18 amino acids. V was pared by 4 bases and J by 4 bases, with 15 bases of the junction left unmatched. The V gene's germline CDR1 is SNHLY and CDR2 FYNNEI. Clones were read by immunoSEQ multiplex PCR, and TCRdb kept only the in-frame ones, dropping some. The sample has some 48,000 clones; 95% are singletons. The data were taken from a study of T cell changes during pregnancy in multiple sclerosis. The sample consisted of CD8+ T cells from peripheral blood mononuclear cells, taken in the first trimester of pregnancy. The V and J genes are TRBV2 and TRBJ1-1; 10 nucleotides align to TRBD1. This TCR was sampled from a female donor with multiple sclerosis, enrolled in a pregnancy study. CDR3 protein: CASSAFIPTGGVGTEAFF. The CDR3, as DNA: TGTGCCAGCAGTGCGTTTATCCCGACAGGGGGCGTTGGCACTGAAGCTTTCTTT.